Listed here is a single TCR beta chain. Antigen: not known. V was clipped by 6 bases and J by 2 bases, with 14 bases between them. This CDR3 is built from 15 residues. Germline V gives CDR1 MNHNY, CDR2 SVGAGI (reference sequence). The primer mix had 60 Vbeta and 13 Jbeta primers. TCRdb's copy holds only in-frame clones and misses some; the assay was immunoSEQ multiplex PCR. The profile shows 130,000 or so clones, approximately 80% of them singletons. The sample belongs to a study of cytomegalovirus exposure and HLA in healthy donors. Findings and limits, study-wide: Judged likely to be a sequencing artifact was a cluster of highly shared sequence variants. Productive rates of about 90% or about 30% were seen for most TCR beta V segments in an earlier analysis. When the data were analyzed later, several of the most significant clusters appeared to be linked to common viral pathogens.

The receptor was isolated from a man in his late teens or twenties in good health and CMV-seropositive. The rearrangement uses TRBV6-6 and TRBJ1-5; tentatively, D is TRBD1 (6 bases). The sequencing sample was made of PBMCs. The CDR3 nucleotides read TGTGCCAGCAGGGTTCAGGGGAATGGCAATCAGCCCCAGCATTTT. It codes for CASRVQGNGNQPQHF.